Only a few counts were recorded for the clone carrying this T cell receptor beta chain. Its antigen remains unidentified. This record comes from a study of regulatory T cells in long-lasting Graves disease. Combining iRepertoire HTBI primers with Arm-PCR of CDR3 regions, the authors built TCR beta libraries. TCRdb analysed the multiplex PCR reads with MiXCR anew, one entry per CDR3 protein. Of some 340,000 distinct CDR3 sequences in the sample, roughly 25% were seen once. Documented time point: persistent/refractory GD, antithyroid drugs over 5 years with positive TRAb. Extracted PBMC RNA gave rise to the TCR library. Peripheral blood, at around 8.8 milliliters, went into EDTA tubes. Study results and limitations: Compared with new cases, persistent Graves' patients showed reduced TCR diversity.

This receptor was identified in a woman in her thirties or forties with Graves disease. The sample in question was peripheral blood mononuclear cells (PBMCs), obtained when the disease was refractory, from a patient treated with antithyroid drugs.

CDR3 loop: CASSYRGARETQYF. DNA for the CDR3: TGTGCCAGCAGTTATCGGGGGGCGAGGGAGACCCAGTACTTC. This chain uses TRBV6-2 or TRBV6-3 with TRBJ2-5; TRBD2 might be the D (7 bases). The CDR3 covers 14 residues. V dropped 3 bases and J dropped 5 bases, with 13 bases sitting between them. CDR1 is MNHEY, CDR2 SVGEGT, per germline.